Detailed here is one T cell receptor beta chain. Its antigen is not identified. This may arise from a read error, as a much more abundant clone is one base away. Mouse germline and gene names are used. The CDR3 extends 1 residue past the end of the read, so its final part is completed from the germline J gene. This specimen includes other DNA sequences encoding the same CDR3. These data are taken from a study of tissue T cells after allogeneic stem cell transplantation. Profiling relied on immunoSEQ multiplex PCR, and the TCRdb table lists in-frame clones only, not all of them. Here the sample spans 5,500 to 6,500 clones, around 40% being singletons. Points from the study as a whole: This small cohort was clinically heterogeneous, and sampling depth was a limitation. Blood and spleen captured only part of the tissue TCR repertoire.

The CDR3 totals 13 residues. V lost 6 bases, J lost 0 bases, and 7 bases lay in between. The germline CDR1 and CDR2 sequences are KGHPV and FQNQEV (reference sequence). Sample time point: mouse harvest day 7 after allogeneic transplant. Mouse grafts combined 10^7 T-cell-depleted bone marrow cells with 10^6 splenic CD5+ T cells. Tissues came from B6→BALB/c major-mismatch GVHD mice at day 7 or 14. Sequencing was done on a sample of skin. This sequence joins TRBV26 and TRBJ2-4; weak D call: TRBD2 (6 bases). The sequence was collected from a female BALB/c mouse given C57BL/6 T cells with graft-versus-host disease after an allogeneic hematopoietic cell transplant. Incomplete CDR3 DNA: TGTGCCAGCAGCCTGGGGAGTCAAAACACCTTGTAC. It translates to CASSLGSQNTLY. The entire CDR3 reads CASSLGSQNTLYF.